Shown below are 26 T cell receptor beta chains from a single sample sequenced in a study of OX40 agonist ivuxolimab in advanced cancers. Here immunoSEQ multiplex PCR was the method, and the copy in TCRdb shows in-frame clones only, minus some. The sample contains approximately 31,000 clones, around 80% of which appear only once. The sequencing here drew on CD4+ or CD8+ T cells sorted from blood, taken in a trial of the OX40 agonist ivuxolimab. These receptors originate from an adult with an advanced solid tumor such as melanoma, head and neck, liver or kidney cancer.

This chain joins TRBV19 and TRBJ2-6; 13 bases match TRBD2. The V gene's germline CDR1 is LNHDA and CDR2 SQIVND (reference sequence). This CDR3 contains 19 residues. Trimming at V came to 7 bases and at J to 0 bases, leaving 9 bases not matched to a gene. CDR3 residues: CASIARGLAGISGANVLTF. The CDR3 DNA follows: TGTGCCAGTATTGCCCGGGGACTAGCGGGAATCTCTGGGGCCAACGTCCTGACTTTC.

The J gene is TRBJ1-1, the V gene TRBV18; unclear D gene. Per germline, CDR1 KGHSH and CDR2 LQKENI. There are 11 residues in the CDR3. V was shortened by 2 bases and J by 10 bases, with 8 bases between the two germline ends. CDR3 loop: CASSPGEGAFF. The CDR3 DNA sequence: TGTGCCAGCTCACCAGGAGAGGGAGCTTTCTTT.

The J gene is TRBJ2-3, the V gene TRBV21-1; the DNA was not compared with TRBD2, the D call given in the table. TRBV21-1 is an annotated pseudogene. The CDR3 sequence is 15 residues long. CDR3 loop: CASRPAGGAPDTQYF. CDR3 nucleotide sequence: TGTGCCAGCAGACCAGCGGGGGGGGCCCCAGATACGCAGTATTTT.

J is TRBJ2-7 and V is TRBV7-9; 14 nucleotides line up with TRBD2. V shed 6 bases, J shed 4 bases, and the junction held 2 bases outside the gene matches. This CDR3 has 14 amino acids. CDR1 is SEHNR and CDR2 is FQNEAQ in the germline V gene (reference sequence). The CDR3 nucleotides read TGTGCCAGCAGTAGGACTAGCGGGGGGTACGAGCAGTACTTC. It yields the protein CASSRTSGGYEQYF.

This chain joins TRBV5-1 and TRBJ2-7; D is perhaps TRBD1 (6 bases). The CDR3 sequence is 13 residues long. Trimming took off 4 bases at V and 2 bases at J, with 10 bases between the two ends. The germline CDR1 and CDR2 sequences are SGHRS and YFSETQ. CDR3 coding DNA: TGCGCCAGCAGCAGTGGACAGACCTACGAGCAGTACTTC. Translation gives CASSSGQTYEQYF.

The CDR3 sequence is CASSLGSGGQAKNIQYF. CDR3 DNA: TGCGCCAGCAGCTTGGGAAGCGGGGGCCAAGCCAAAAACATTCAGTACTTC. The chain uses TRBV5-1 and TRBJ2-4, with 8 bases fitting TRBD2. V was pared by 0 bases and J by 0 bases, with 5 bases of the junction left unmatched. CDR1 is SGHRS, CDR2 YFSETQ, per germline. CDR3 size: 17 residues.

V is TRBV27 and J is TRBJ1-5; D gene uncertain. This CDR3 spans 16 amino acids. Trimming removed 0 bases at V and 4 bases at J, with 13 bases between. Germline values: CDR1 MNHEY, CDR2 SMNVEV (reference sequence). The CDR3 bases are TGTGCCAGCAGTTTATCAGGGCTGGCCGTAAATCAGCCCCAGCATTTT. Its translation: CASSLSGLAVNQPQHF.

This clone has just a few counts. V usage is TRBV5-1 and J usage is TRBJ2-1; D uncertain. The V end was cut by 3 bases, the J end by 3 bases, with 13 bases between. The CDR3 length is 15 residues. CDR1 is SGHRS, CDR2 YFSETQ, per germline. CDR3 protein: CASSSASYYYNEQFF. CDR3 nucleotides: TGCGCCAGCAGCTCCGCCAGTTACTACTACAATGAGCAGTTCTTC.

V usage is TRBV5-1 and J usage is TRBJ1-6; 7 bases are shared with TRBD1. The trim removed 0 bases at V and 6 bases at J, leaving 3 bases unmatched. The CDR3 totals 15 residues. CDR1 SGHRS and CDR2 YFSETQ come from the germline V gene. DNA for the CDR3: TGCGCCAGCAGCTTGGCCGGGGACAGTAATTCACCCCTCCACTTT. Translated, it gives CASSLAGDSNSPLHF.

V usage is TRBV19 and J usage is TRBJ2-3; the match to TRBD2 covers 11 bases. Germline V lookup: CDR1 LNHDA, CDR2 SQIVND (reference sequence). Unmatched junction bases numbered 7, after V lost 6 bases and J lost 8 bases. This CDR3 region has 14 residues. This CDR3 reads CASSLLAGEGTQYF. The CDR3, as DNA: TGTGCCAGTAGCTTACTAGCGGGGGAGGGTACGCAGTATTTT. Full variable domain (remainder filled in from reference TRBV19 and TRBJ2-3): DGGITQSPKYLFRKEGQNVTLSCEQNLNHDAMYWYRQDPGQGLRLIYYSQIVNDFQKGDIAEGYSVSREKKESFPLTVTSAQKNPTAFYLCASSLLAGEGTQYFGPGTRLTVL.

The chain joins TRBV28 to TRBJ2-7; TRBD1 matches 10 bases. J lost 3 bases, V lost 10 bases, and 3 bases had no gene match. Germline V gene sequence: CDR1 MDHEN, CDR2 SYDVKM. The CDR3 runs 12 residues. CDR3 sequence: CATRDRGYEQYF. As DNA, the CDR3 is TGTGCCACCCGGGACAGGGGCTACGAGCAGTACTTC. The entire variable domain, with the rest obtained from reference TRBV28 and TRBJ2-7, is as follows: DVKVTQSSRYLVKRTGEKVFLECVQDMDHENMFWYRQDPGLGLRLIYFSYDVKMKEKGDIPEGYSVSREKKERFSLILESASTNQTSMYLCATRDRGYEQYFGPGTRLTVT.

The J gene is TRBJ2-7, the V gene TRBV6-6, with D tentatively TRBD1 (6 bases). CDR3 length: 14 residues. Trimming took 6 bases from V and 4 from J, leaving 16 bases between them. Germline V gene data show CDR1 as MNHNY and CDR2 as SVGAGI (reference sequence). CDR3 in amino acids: CASRPHRVEYEQYF. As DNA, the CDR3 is TGTGCCAGCAGACCCCACAGGGTAGAATACGAGCAGTACTTC.

Here the CDR3 reads CASTKTGWESPLHF. The CDR3 region has the DNA TGTGCCAGCACTAAGACAGGGTGGGAGTCACCCCTCCACTTT. The chain links TRBV2 to TRBJ1-6, with 7 bases matching TRBD1. The V gene's germline CDR1 is SNHLY and CDR2 FYNNEI. V shed 7 bases, J shed 10 bases, and the junction held 10 bases outside the gene matches. The CDR3 contains 14 residues. The entire variable domain, with the rest obtained from reference TRBV2 and TRBJ1-6, is as follows: EPEVTQTPSHQVTQMGQEVILRCVPISNHLYFYWYRQILGQKVEFLVSFYNNEISEKSEIFDDQFSVERPDGSNFTLKIRSTKLEDSAMYFCASTKTGWESPLHFGNGTRLTVT.

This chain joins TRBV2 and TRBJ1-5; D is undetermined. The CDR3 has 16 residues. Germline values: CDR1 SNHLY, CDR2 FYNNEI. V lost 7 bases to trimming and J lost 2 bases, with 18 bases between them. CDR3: CASNGRRTVGNQPQHF. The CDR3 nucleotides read TGTGCCAGCAATGGGCGTAGGACGGTGGGCAATCAGCCCCAGCATTTT.

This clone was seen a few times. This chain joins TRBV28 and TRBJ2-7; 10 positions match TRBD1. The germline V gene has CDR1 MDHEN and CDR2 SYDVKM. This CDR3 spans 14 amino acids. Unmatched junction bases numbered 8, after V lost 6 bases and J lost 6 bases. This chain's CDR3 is CASRTGTGVGEQYF. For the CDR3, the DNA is TGTGCCAGCAGAACCGGGACAGGGGTTGGCGAGCAGTACTTC.

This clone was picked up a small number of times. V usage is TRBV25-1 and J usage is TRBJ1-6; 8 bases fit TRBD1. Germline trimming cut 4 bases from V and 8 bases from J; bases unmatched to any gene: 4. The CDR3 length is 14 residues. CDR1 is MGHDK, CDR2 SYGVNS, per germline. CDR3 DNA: TGTGCCAGCAGTGGGACAGGGTTAGATTCACCCCTCCACTTT. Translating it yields CASSGTGLDSPLHF.

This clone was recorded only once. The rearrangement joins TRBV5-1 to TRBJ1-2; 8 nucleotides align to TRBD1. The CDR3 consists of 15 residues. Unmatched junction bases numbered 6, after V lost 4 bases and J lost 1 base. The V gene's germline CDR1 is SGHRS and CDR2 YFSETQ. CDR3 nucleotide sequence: TGCGCCAGCAGCCAAGGACAGGGTAATAACTATGGCTACACCTTC. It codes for CASSQGQGNNYGYTF.

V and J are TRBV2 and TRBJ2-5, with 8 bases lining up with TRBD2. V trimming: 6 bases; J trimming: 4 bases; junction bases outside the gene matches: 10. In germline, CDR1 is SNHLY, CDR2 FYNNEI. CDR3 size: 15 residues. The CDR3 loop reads CASRAAGARVETQYF. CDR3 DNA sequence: TGTGCCAGCAGAGCAGCGGGGGCACGGGTAGAGACCCAGTACTTC.

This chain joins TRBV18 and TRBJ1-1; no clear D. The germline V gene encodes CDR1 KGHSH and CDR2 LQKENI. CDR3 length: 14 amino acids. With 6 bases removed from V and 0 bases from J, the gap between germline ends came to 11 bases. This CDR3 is CASSPDTLNTEAFF. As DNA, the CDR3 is TGTGCCAGCTCTCCAGACACCCTGAACACTGAAGCTTTCTTT.

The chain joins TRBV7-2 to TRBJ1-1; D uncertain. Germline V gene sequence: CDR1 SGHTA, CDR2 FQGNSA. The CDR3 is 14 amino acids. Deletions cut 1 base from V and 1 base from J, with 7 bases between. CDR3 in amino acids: CASSLGRENTEAFF. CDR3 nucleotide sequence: TGTGCCAGCAGCTTAGGACGGGAGAACACTGAAGCTTTCTTT.

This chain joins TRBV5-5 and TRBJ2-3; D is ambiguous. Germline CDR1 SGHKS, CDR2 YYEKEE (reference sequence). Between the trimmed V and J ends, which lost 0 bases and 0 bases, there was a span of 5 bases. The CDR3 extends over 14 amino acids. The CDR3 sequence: CASSLAKSTDTQYF. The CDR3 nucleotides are TGTGCCAGCAGCTTGGCTAAGAGCACAGATACGCAGTATTTT. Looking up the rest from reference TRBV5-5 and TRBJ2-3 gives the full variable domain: DAGVTQSPTHLIKTRGQQVTLRCSPISGHKSVSWYQQVLGQGPQFIFQYYEKEERGRGNFPDRFSARQFPNYSSELNVNALLLGDSALYLCASSLAKSTDTQYFGPGTRLTVL.

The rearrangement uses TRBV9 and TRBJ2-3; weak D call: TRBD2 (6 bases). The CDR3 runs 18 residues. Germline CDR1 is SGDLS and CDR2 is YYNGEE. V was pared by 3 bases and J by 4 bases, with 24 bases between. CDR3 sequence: CASSARRGRGGVSDTQYF. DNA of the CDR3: TGTGCCAGCAGCGCACGCCGGGGAAGAGGCGGGGTTTCAGATACGCAGTATTTT. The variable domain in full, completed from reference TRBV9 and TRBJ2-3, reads DSGVTQTPKHLITATGQRVTLRCSPRSGDLSVYWYQQSLDQGLQFLIQYYNGEERAKGNILERFSAQQFPDLHSELNLSSLELGDSALYFCASSARRGRGGVSDTQYFGPGTRLTVL.

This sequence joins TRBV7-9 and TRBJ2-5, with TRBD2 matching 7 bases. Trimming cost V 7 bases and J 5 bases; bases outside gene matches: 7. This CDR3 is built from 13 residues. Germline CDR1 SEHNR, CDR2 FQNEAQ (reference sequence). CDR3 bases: TGTGCCAGCAAGCCTGAACTAGCGGAGACCCAGTACTTC. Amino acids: CASKPELAETQYF.

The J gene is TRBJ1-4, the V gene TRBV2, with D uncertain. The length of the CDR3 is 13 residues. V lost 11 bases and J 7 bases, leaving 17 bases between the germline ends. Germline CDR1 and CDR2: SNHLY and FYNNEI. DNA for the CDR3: TGTGCCTCAGTAACAGTTTGGGGTGAAAAACTGTTTTTT. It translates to CASVTVWGEKLFF.

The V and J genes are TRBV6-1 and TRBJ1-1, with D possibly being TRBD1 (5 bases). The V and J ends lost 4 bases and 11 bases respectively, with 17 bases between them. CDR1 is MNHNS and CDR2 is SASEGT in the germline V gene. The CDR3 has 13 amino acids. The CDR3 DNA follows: TGTGCCAGCAGTGGTAAAACAGGCCGGGGGGCTTTCTTT. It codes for CASSGKTGRGAFF.

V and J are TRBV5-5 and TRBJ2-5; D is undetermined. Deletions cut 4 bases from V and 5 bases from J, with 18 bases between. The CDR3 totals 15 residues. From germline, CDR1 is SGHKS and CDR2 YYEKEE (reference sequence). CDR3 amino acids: CASSVEATPSETQYF. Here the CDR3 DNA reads TGTGCCAGCAGCGTCGAAGCAACCCCCTCCGAGACCCAGTACTTC.